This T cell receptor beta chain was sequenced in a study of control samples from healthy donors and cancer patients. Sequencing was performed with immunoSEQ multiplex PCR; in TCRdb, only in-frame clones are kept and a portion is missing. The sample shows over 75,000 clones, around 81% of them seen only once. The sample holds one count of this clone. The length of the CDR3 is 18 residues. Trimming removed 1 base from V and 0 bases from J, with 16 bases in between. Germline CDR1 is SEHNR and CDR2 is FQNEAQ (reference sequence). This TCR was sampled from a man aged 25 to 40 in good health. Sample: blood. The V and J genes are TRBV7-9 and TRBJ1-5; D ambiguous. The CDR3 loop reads CASSLGQVAPYSNQPQHF. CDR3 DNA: TGTGCCAGCAGCTTAGGGCAGGTCGCCCCATATAGCAATCAGCCCCAGCATTTT.